The clone carrying this TCR beta chain was seen a single time. The sample originates from a study of control samples from healthy donors and cancer patients. V was clipped by 4 bases and J by 10 bases; unmatched bases: 9. CDR1 SNHLY and CDR2 FYNNEI come from the germline V gene. This CDR3 has 14 amino acids. Assay used: immunoSEQ multiplex PCR; TCRdb lists only in-frame clones, some missing. Here the sample spans around 48,000 clones, 93% being singletons. The receptor was derived from a woman aged 45-60 years with head and neck cancer. The chain joins TRBV2 to TRBJ1-1, with 10 bases lining up with TRBD1. Sequencing was carried out using PBMCs. Here the CDR3 DNA reads TGTGCCAGCAGTGTTTCCGGGACAGGGGTATCAGCTTTCTTT. Amino acid sequence: CASSVSGTGVSAFF.